Given below is one T cell receptor beta chain in context. CDR1 SEHNR and CDR2 FQNEAQ come from the germline V gene (reference sequence). The CDR3 contains 14 residues. The data originate from a study of T cells expressing NK-cell markers. In generating TCR beta cDNA, 5'RACE template switching with UMIs was used. TCRdb reprocessed the 5' RACE reads and reports one entry per CDR3 protein, with no DNA. Its clone listing holds around 470,000 distinct CDR3 sequences. The sequencing input was blood T cells: a sorted CD56 or NKG2C T cell subset, CD4+ or CD8+ T cells, or bulk PBMC T cells (not recorded which). The chain combines TRBV7-9 with TRBJ1-4; TCRdb lists TRBD1, though no DNA is available to test this call. The receptor was derived from a woman aged 50 to 65 in good health. The CDR3 loop is CASSSQGNNEKLFF.